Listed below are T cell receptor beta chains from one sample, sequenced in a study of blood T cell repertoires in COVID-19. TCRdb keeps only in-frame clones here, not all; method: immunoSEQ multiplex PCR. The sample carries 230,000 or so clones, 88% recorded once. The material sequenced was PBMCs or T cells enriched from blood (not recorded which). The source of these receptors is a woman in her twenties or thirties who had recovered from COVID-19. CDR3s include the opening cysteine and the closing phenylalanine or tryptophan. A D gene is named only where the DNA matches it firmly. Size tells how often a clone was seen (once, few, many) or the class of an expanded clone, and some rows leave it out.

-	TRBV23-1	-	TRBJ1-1	CASSTIRNRFEAFF	TGCGCCAGCAGTACAATCCGTAACAGGTTTGAAGCTTTCTTT
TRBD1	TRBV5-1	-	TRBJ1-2	CASSPGTGRNYGYTF	TGCGCCAGCAGCCCGGGGACAGGGAGGAACTATGGCTACACCTTC
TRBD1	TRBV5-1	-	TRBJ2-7	CASSFGQGWYEQYF	TGCGCCAGCAGCTTCGGACAGGGGTGGTACGAGCAGTACTTC
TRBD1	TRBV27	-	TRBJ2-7	CASRLQGSYEQYF	TGTGCCAGCAGATTACAGGGGTCCTACGAGCAGTACTTC
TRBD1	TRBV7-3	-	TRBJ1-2	CASSIYRGRGYTF	TGTGCCAGCAGCATCTACAGGGGTAGGGGCTACACCTTC
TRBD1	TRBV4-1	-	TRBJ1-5	CASSQTGWTQPQHF	TGCGCCAGCAGCCAGACAGGGTGGACTCAGCCCCAGCATTTT
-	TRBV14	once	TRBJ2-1	CASSQVEGFLTSYNEQFF	TGTGCCAGCAGCCAAGTGGAGGGATTTCTAACCTCCTACAATGAGCAGTTCTTC
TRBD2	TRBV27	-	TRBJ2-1	CASSHIMAGAYNEQFF	TGTGCCAGCAGCCACATTATGGCGGGGGCCTACAATGAGCAGTTCTTC
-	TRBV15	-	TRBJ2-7	CATSREMAGFSYEQYF	TGTGCCACCAGCAGAGAGATGGCTGGTTTCTCCTACGAGCAGTACTTC
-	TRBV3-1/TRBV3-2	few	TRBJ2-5	CASSFHRDLGDVQYF	TGTGCCAGCAGCTTCCACAGGGATCTTGGGGATGTCCAGTACTTC
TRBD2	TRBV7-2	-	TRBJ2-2	CASSPGGPNTGELFF	TGTGCCAGCAGCCCGGGGGGGCCGAACACCGGGGAGCTGTTTTTT
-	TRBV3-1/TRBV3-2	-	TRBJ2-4	CASSEKTPICKKNIQYF	TGTGCCAGCAGCGAGAAGACTCCCATTTGCAAAAAAAACATTCAGTACTTC
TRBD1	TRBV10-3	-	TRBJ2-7	CASLGTERSYEQYF	TGTGCCAGCCTTGGGACAGAACGATCCTACGAGCAGTACTTC
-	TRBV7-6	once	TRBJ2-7	CASSLGTAYEQYF	TGTGCCAGCAGCTTAGGTACGGCCTACGAGCAGTACTTC
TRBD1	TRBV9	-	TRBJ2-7	CASSVGTGPYEQYF	TGTGCCAGCAGCGTAGGGACAGGGCCTTACGAGCAGTACTTC
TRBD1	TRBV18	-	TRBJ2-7	CASSPGTGNYEQYF	TGTGCCAGCTCACCCGGGACAGGGAACTACGAGCAGTACTTC
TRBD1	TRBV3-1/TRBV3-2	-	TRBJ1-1	CASSFVDRDTEAFF	TGTGCCAGCAGCTTCGTAGACAGGGACACTGAAGCTTTCTTT
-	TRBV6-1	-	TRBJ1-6	CASSGGFRGLGSPLHF	TGTGCCAGCAGTGGCGGGTTTCGTGGATTAGGGTCACCCCTCCACTTT
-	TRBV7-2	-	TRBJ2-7	CASSLRQRPYEQYF	TGTGCCAGCAGCTTAAGGCAGCGGCCCTACGAGCAGTACTTC
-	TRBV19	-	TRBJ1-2	CASVTLGRSYGYTF	TGTGCCAGTGTCACCCTCGGAAGGAGCTATGGCTACACCTTC
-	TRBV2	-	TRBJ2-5	CASNPLAGLEETQYF	TGTGCCAGCAACCCCCTTGCAGGGTTAGAGGAGACCCAGTACTTC
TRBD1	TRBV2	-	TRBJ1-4	CASRGQGDATNEKLFF	TGTGCCAGCCGAGGACAGGGGGATGCAACTAATGAAAAACTGTTTTTT
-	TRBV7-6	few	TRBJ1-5	CASSLGAGVRSNQPQHF	TGTGCCAGCAGCTTAGGGGCAGGGGTGAGGAGCAATCAGCCCCAGCATTTT
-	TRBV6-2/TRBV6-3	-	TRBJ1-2	CASSYAPGTYYGYTF	TGTGCCAGCAGTTACGCCCCGGGAACCTACTATGGCTACACCTTC
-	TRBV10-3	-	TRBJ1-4	CAISGREGEKLFF	TGTGCCATCAGTGGCAGGGAAGGGGAAAAACTGTTTTTT
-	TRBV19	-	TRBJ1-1	CASSIDRTEAFF	TGTGCCAGTAGTATAGATCGCACTGAAGCTTTCTTT
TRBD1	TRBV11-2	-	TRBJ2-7	CASSSPSPGTGDYEQYF	TGTGCCAGCAGCTCCCCTAGTCCCGGGACAGGGGACTACGAGCAGTACTTC
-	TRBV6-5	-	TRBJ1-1	CASSTGDLNTEAFF	TGTGCCAGCAGTACGGGGGACCTGAACACTGAAGCTTTCTTT
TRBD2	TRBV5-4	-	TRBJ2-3	CASSSGGGGPYTDTQYF	TGTGCCAGCAGCTCGGGGGGCGGGGGGCCCTACACAGATACGCAGTATTTT
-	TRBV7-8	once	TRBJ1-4	CASSLVGRITTQKLFF	TGTGCCAGCAGCTTAGTAGGGAGAATAACAACGCAAAAACTGTTTTTT
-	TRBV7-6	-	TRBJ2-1	CASSAPSGPYNEQFF	TGTGCCAGCAGCGCCCCTAGTGGCCCCTACAATGAGCAGTTCTTC
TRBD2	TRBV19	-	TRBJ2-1	CASILASGGAINNEQFF	TGTGCCAGTATACTGGCTAGCGGGGGCGCCATTAATAATGAGCAGTTCTTC
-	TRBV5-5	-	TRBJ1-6	CASSLVGTSYNSPLHF	TGTGCCAGCAGCTTGGTTGGGACATCCTATAATTCACCCCTCCACTTT
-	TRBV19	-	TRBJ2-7	CASKIGGALPYEQYF	TGTGCCAGCAAAATTGGGGGGGCCCTACCCTACGAGCAGTACTTC